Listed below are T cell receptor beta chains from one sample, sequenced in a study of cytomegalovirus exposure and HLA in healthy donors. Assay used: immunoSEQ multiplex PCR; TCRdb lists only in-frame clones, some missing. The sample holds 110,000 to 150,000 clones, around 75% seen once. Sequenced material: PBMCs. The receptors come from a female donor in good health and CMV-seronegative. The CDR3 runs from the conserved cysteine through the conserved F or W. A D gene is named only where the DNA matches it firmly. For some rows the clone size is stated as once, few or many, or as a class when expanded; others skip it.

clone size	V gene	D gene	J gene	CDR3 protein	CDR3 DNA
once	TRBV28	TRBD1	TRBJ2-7	CASCPGGREQYF	TGTGCCAGCTGCCCAGGGGGACGCGAGCAGTACTTC
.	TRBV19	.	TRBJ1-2	CASSISTRTLSNYGYTF	TGTGCCAGTAGTATTTCAACTCGGACACTGTCTAACTATGGCTACACCTTC
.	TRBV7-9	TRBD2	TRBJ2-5	CASSLAAGGPWETQYF	TGTGCCAGCAGCTTAGCGGCGGGAGGGCCATGGGAGACCCAGTACTTC
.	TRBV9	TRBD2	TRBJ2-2	CASSVPGLGNTGELFF	TGTGCCAGCAGCGTGCCGGGACTAGGGAACACCGGGGAGCTGTTTTTT
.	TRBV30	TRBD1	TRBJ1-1	CAWSVPGQGWNTEAFF	TGTGCCTGGAGTGTACCCGGACAGGGTTGGAACACTGAAGCTTTCTTT
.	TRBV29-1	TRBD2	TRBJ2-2	CSVETGEGTGELFF	TGCAGCGTTGAGACGGGGGAGGGCACCGGGGAGCTGTTTTTT
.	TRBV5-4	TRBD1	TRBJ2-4	CASSLNRGLGKNIQYF	TGTGCCAGCAGCTTAAACAGGGGGCTCGGCAAAAACATTCAGTACTTC
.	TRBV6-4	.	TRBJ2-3	CASSDSRGSDTQYF	TGTGCCAGCAGTGACTCTCGAGGTTCAGATACGCAGTATTTT
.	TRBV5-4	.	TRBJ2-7	CASSFQGYEQYF	TGTGCCAGCAGCTTTCAGGGATACGAGCAGTACTTC
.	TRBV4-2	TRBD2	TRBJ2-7	CASSPLAGSSYEQYF	TGTGCCAGCAGCCCCCTAGCGGGGAGCTCCTACGAGCAGTACTTC
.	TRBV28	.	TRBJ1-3	CASSSQGILGNTIYF	TGTGCCAGCAGTTCCCAGGGAATCCTCGGAAACACCATATATTTT
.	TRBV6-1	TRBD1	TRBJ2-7	CASTPHRGVGHEQYF	TGTGCCAGCACTCCACACAGGGGAGTAGGGCACGAGCAGTACTTC
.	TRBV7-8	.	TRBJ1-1	CASSLESGNTEAFF	TGTGCCAGCAGCTTAGAGAGCGGGAACACTGAAGCTTTCTTT
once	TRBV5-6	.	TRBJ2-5	CASSLRTAYQETQYF	TGTGCCAGCAGCCTTAGGACAGCGTACCAAGAGACCCAGTACTTC
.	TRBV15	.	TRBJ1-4	CATSNGLELFF	TGTGCCACCAGCAATGGACTCGAGCTGTTTTTT
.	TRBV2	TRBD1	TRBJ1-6	CASSGQGAYSPLHF	TGTGCCAGCAGTGGACAGGGGGCTTATTCACCCCTCCACTTT
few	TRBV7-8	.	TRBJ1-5	CASSLMGGPGQPQHF	TGTGCCAGCAGCTTAATGGGGGGGCCTGGTCAGCCCCAGCATTTT
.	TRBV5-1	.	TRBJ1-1	CASSLEAGKTEAFF	TGCGCCAGCAGCTTGGAGGCGGGCAAAACTGAAGCTTTCTTT
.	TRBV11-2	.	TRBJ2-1	CASGGQGENEQFF	TGTGCCAGCGGGGGGCAGGGGGAAAATGAGCAGTTCTTC
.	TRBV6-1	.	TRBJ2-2	CASSERGSAGELFF	TGTGCCAGCAGTGAAAGAGGGTCAGCCGGGGAGCTGTTTTTT
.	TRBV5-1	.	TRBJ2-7	CASSLDPVSYEQYF	TGCGCCAGCAGCTTGGACCCGGTTTCATACGAGCAGTACTTC
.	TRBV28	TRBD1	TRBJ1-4	CASSYYSGQGAGNEKLFF	TGTGCCAGCAGCTATTACTCTGGACAGGGGGCCGGTAATGAAAAACTGTTTTTT
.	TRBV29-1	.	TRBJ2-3	CSVETMSTDTQYF	TGCAGCGTTGAGACAATGAGCACAGATACGCAGTATTTT
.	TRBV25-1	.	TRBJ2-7	CASSEVAQAYEQYF	TGTGCCAGCAGTGAAGTAGCGCAGGCCTACGAGCAGTACTTC
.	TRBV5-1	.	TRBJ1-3	CASRAQGSGNTIYF	TGCGCCAGCCGCGCTCAGGGATCTGGAAACACCATATATTTT
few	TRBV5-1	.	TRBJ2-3	CASSEDRGQYF	TGCGCCAGCAGCGAAGACCGGGGGCAGTATTTT
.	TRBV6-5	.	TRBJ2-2	CASSYATKDLELFF	TGTGCCAGCAGTTATGCGACGAAGGACTTAGAGCTGTTTTTT
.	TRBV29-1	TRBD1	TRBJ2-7	CSVTDRDSYEQYF	TGCAGCGTGACGGACAGGGACTCCTACGAGCAGTACTTC
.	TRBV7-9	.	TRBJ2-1	CSSSRTENEQFF	TGTTCCAGCAGCCGGACAGAGAATGAGCAGTTCTTC
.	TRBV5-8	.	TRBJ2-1	CASSLASLAATYNEQFF	TGTGCCAGCAGCTTGGCCTCACTCGCGGCAACCTACAATGAGCAGTTCTTC
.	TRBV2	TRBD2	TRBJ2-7	CASSLAGGGQNEQYF	TGTGCCAGCAGTCTAGCGGGAGGTGGCCAAAACGAGCAGTACTTC
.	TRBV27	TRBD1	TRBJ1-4	CASRDRDSNEKLFF	TGTGCCAGCAGAGACCGGGACAGCAATGAAAAACTGTTTTTT
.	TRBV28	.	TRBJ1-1	CASRPDHMNTEAFF	TGTGCCAGCAGACCAGATCACATGAACACTGAAGCTTTCTTT
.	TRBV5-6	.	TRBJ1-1	CASSPLGGMNTEAFF	TGTGCCAGCAGCCCCTTAGGAGGCATGAACACTGAAGCTTTCTTT
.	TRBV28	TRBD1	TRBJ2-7	CASSFSRGLEQYF	TGTGCCAGCAGTTTTTCCAGGGGGCTCGAGCAGTACTTC
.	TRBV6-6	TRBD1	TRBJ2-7	CASTWTGGYEQYF	TGTGCCAGCACCTGGACAGGGGGCTACGAGCAGTACTTC
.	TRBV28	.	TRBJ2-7	CASSFRGDYEQYF	TGTGCCAGCAGTTTTAGGGGTGACTACGAGCAGTACTTC
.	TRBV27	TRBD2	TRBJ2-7	CASSLSGEGFYEQYF	TGTGCCAGCAGTTTATCGGGGGAGGGATTCTACGAGCAGTACTTC
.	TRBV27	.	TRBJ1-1	CASREGNTEAFF	TGTGCCAGCAGGGAGGGGAACACTGAAGCTTTCTTT
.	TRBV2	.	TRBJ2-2	CASSDRPGGGELFF	TGTGCCAGCAGTGACAGGCCCGGGGGCGGGGAGCTGTTTTTT
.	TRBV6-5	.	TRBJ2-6	CASTRGKTGANVLTF	TGTGCCAGCACTCGGGGGAAGACTGGGGCCAACGTCCTGACTTTC
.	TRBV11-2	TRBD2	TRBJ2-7	CASSRGTSGSREQYF	TGTGCCAGCAGCCGAGGGACTAGCGGGAGTCGGGAGCAGTACTTC
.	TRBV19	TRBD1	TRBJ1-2	CASSIGSGTGYGYTF	TGTGCCAGTAGTATAGGAAGCGGGACAGGCTATGGCTACACCTTC
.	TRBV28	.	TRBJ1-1	CASRAQSGSGEAFF	TGTGCCAGCAGGGCCCAGTCAGGGTCGGGTGAAGCTTTCTTT
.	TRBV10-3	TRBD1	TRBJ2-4	CAIADREGVFGKNIQYF	TGTGCCATCGCGGACAGGGAAGGGGTTTTTGGCAAAAACATTCAGTACTTC
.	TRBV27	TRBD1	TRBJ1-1	CARSGGGNTEAFF	TGTGCCAGATCAGGGGGCGGCAACACTGAAGCTTTCTTT
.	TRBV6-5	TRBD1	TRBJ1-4	CASSYAPGQGRKLFF	TGTGCCAGCAGTTACGCCCCGGGACAGGGTCGGAAACTGTTTTTT
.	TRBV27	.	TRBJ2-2	CASSSGHANTGELFF	TGTGCCAGCAGTTCGGGACACGCGAACACCGGGGAGCTGTTTTTT
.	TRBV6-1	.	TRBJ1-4	CASSGGRVSNEKLFF	TGTGCCAGCAGTGGGGGGAGGGTGTCTAATGAAAAACTGTTTTTT
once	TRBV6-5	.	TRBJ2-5	CASSYSYRQETQYF	TGTGCCAGCAGTTACTCGTACAGGCAAGAGACCCAGTACTTC
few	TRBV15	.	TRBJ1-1	CATSRDRGSTEAFF	TGTGCCACCAGTCGAGACCGAGGGAGTACTGAAGCTTTCTTT
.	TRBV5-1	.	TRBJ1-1	CASTHRDDTEAFF	TGCGCCAGCACCCACAGGGATGACACTGAAGCTTTCTTT
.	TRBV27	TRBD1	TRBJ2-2	CASCRGQLNTGELFF	TGTGCCAGTTGCAGGGGGCAGCTTAACACCGGGGAGCTGTTTTTT
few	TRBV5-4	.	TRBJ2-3	CASSGPAVPQTTDTQYF	TGTGCCAGCAGTGGTCCTGCGGTTCCTCAAACCACAGATACGCAGTATTTT
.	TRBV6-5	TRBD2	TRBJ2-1	CASRGSGNYNEQFF	TGTGCCAGCAGGGGGAGCGGGAACTACAATGAGCAGTTCTTC